Following are 2 T cell receptor beta chains from one sample sequenced in a study of shared clonotypes between healthy human individuals. Method: immunoSEQ multiplex PCR; TCRdb's copy keeps in-frame clones and lacks some. The sample holds about 2.4 million clones, roughly 93% seen once. Sequenced material: naive CD4+ T cells from PBMCs. Regarding subset: CD45RA+ positively selected. The receptors were sampled from a young man in good health. Some clones in this sample may be carry-over from other donors' samples.

The CDR3 DNA sequence: TGTGCCTGGAGTGTGGGGTCCGGCACTGAGCAGTTCTTC. This gives the protein CAWSVGSGTEQFF. V usage is TRBV30 and J usage is TRBJ2-1; D is undetermined. The V end lost 0 bases, the J end lost 9 bases, and 12 bases lay between the germline ends. CDR3 length equals 13 residues. Germline loops: CDR1 GTSNPN, CDR2 SVGIG (reference sequence).

In this sample, this clone turned up once. The chain recombines TRBV30 with TRBJ1-1; D not certain. V was clipped by 3 bases and J by 0 bases, with 11 bases between them. CDR3 length equals 14 residues. Germline lookup yields CDR1 GTSNPN and CDR2 SVGIG (reference sequence). CDR3 nucleotides: TGTGCCTGGAGAGGGAAAGGAATGAACACTGAAGCTTTCTTT. Protein sequence: CAWRGKGMNTEAFF.